This entry lists 32 T cell receptor beta chains sequenced from one sample in a study of spatial heterogeneity in lung cancer. Time point meaning: sample taken at primary tumor resection. Extraction of whole RNA from tumor, nontumor lung or frozen PBMC preceded unsorted sequencing. One entry per CDR3 protein, called by TCRdb with MiXCR from the 5' RACE reads. This repertoire shows 10,000 to 15,000 distinct CDR3 sequences, about 3.9% found once; its top ten account for 35% to 55%. The sample was PBMCs, taken at surgery. The origin of the receptors is a male donor with early-stage non-small cell lung cancer.

There are many counts of this clonotype. The size of this beta chain means little, since it is a stray read in a library made for alpha chains. The chain combines TRBV27 with TRBJ1-6, with unresolved D. CDR1 is MNHEY and CDR2 is SMNVEV in the germline V gene (reference sequence). The CDR3 is made up of 17 amino acids. V lost 2 bases and J lost 4, with 15 bases in between. The CDR3 nucleotides are TGTGCCAGCAGTTTACCCCCTGGCGGCACGTATAATTCACCCCTCCACTTT. Amino acid sequence: CASSLPPGGTYNSPLHF.

This clonotype was counted many times. This beta chain lies outside the target of a library built for alpha chains; its clone size means little. This chain uses TRBV7-3 with TRBJ2-5; D is undetermined. With 1 base removed from V and 2 bases from J, the gap between germline ends came to 5 bases. Germline loops: CDR1 SGHTA, CDR2 FQGTGA. This CDR3 has 13 amino acids. The chain's CDR3 is CASSLSGQETQYF. CDR3 nucleotides: TGTGCCAGCAGCTTAAGCGGACAAGAGACCCAGTACTTC.

This clonotype has a count of ten or more. For a library built for alpha chains, this beta chain is a stray read; little rests on its size. This chain links TRBV6-2 or TRBV6-3 with TRBJ2-7; D call uncertain. V lost 5 bases and J 6 bases, leaving 8 bases between the germline ends. Looked up from germline, CDR1 is MNHEY and CDR2 is SVGEGT. The CDR3 is 11 amino acids. The CDR3 bases are TGTGCCAGCAGTGTCACCTTCGAGCAGTACTTC. Translation: CASSVTFEQYF.

In this sample, this clonotype turned up many times. Because this beta chain is a stray read in a library intended to capture alpha chains, its abundance should not be given much weight. The rearrangement uses TRBV21-1 and TRBJ2-1. TRBV21-1 is classified as a pseudogene. CDR3 length equals 13 residues. The CDR3: CASSKENSNRQFF. The CDR3 bases are TGTGCCAGCAGCAAAGAAAACTCGAATCGGCAGTTCTTC.

This clonotype was picked up many times. This beta chain was picked up by a library intended for alpha chains and is off target, so its count carries little meaning. The chain joins TRBV7-9 to TRBJ2-7; 10 positions agree with TRBD1. V shed 5 bases, J shed 4 bases, and the junction held 5 bases outside the gene matches. Germline V gene data show CDR1 as SEHNR and CDR2 as FQNEAQ (reference sequence). This CDR3 has 14 amino acids. CDR3 bases: TGTGCCAGCAGCCGACAGGGGGCAAGGTACGAGCAGTACTTC. It yields the protein CASSRQGARYEQYF.

This clonotype was observed at least ten times. For a library built for alpha chains, this beta chain is a stray read; little rests on its size. J is TRBJ2-3 and V is TRBV20-1, with a tentative D call TRBD2 (6 bases). Germline loops: CDR1 DFQATT, CDR2 SNEGSKA (reference sequence). The CDR3 is 13 amino acids. V dropped 6 bases and J dropped 6 bases, with 16 bases sitting between them. The CDR3 coding sequence is TGCAGTGCCCGGGACTCTGGCAAGGATACGCAGTATTTT. It codes for CSARDSGKDTQYF.

As for this clonotype: As an off-target read in a library built for alpha chains, this beta chain has a frequency of little significance. The chain uses TRBV18 and TRBJ2-2; 15 bases map to TRBD2. There are 17 residues in the CDR3. The ends lost 6 bases at V and 5 bases at J; junction bases unmatched: 7. Germline CDR1 is KGHSH and CDR2 is LQKENI. The CDR3 coding sequence is TGTGCCAGCTCGTCCGGGACTAGCGGGAGGAGAACCGGGGAGCTGTTTTTT. This sequence encodes CASSSGTSGRRTGELFF.

This clonotype has a count of ten or more. The library was prepared for alpha chains; this beta chain is a stray read, so its frequency means little. The chain links TRBV11-2 to TRBJ1-4; D ambiguous. V lost 0 bases and J 1 base, leaving 6 bases between the germline ends. Per germline, CDR1 SGHAT and CDR2 FQNNGV. The CDR3 runs to 15 residues. This chain's CDR3 is CASSLEGLTNEKLFF. The CDR3 nucleotides read TGTGCCAGCAGCTTAGAAGGCCTAACTAATGAAAAACTGTTTTTT.

A note on this clonotype: A read error is possible here, since a much larger clone lies one base away. This beta chain is a stray sequence in a library constructed for alpha chains; its clone size is not meaningful. The chain is built from TRBV7-9 and TRBJ1-3; unclear D gene. The V gene's germline CDR1 is SEHNR and CDR2 FQNEAQ (reference sequence). This CDR3 is built from 14 residues. The CDR3 nucleotides are TGTGTCAGCAGCTTAGCCAGCTTTGGAAACACCATATATTTT. It specifies CVSSLASFGNTIYF.

This clonotype came up many times. This beta chain is an off-target read within a library intended for alpha chains, so its frequency means little. This chain uses TRBV7-3 with TRBJ2-1; 7 positions match TRBD2. Losses at the gene ends were 1 base for V and 7 bases for J; bases not matched to a gene: 10. The CDR3 loop spans 16 amino acids. Germline V gene lookup returns CDR1 SGHTA and CDR2 FQGTGA. For the CDR3, the DNA is TGTGCCAGCAGCTTAAATACTGGCGGGAGTTTGAATGAGCAGTTCTTC. The encoded protein is CASSLNTGGSLNEQFF.

This clonotype occurred many times. Found in a library prepared for alpha chains, this beta chain is an off-target read, and its abundance has little meaning. The V call is TRBV5-4, the J call TRBJ2-5; D may be TRBD1 or TRBD2 (5 bases each). CDR1 and CDR2 from the germline V gene are SGHNT and YYREEE (reference sequence). CDR3 length: 16 amino acids. The V end was cut by 2 bases, the J end by 4 bases, with 18 bases between. CDR3: CASSLGVARGLETQYF. The CDR3 DNA follows: TGTGCCAGCAGCTTAGGGGTCGCGAGGGGCTTAGAGACCCAGTACTTC.

A remark on this clonotype: This beta chain slipped into a library made for alpha chains as a stray read, so its size is not meaningful. The chain links TRBV23-1 to TRBJ2-1, with 8 bases matching TRBD1. TRBV23-1 falls under the ORF class, with uncertain function. The CDR3 covers 17 residues. Unmatched junction bases numbered 14, after V lost 4 bases and J lost 6 bases. The CDR3 region is CASSLTPGTGSINEQFF. The DNA of the CDR3 is TGCGCCAGCAGTCTCACCCCCGGGACAGGATCAATCAATGAGCAGTTCTTC.

This clonotype was seen repeatedly, ten times or more. This beta chain is off target for a library built for alpha chains, so its abundance means little. The rearrangement uses TRBV3-1 and TRBJ1-1; D is unresolved. Germline assignment: CDR1 LGHDT and CDR2 YNNKEL (reference sequence). The V end lost 0 bases, the J end lost 4 bases, and 9 bases lay between the germline ends. CDR3 length: 14 residues. CDR3 in amino acids: CASSQEARGTEAFF. For the CDR3, the DNA is TGTGCCAGCAGCCAAGAAGCCCGTGGCACTGAAGCTTTCTTT.

This clonotype turned up a few times. This beta chain is a stray sequence in a library constructed for alpha chains; its clone size is not meaningful. This chain links TRBV3-1 with TRBJ2-3; D is undetermined. Germline-derived CDR1 and CDR2 are LGHDT and YNNKEL (reference sequence). There are 13 residues in the CDR3. The V and J ends lost 1 base and 4 bases respectively, with 6 bases between them. The CDR3 here is CASSQVTPDTQYF. The CDR3 DNA follows: TGTGCCAGCAGCCAAGTCACTCCAGATACGCAGTATTTT.

This clonotype appeared many times. This beta chain represents an off-target read in a library built for alpha chains; its size is of limited meaning. The chain combines TRBV6-2 or TRBV6-3 with TRBJ2-7; the match to TRBD2 covers 12 bases. V lost 6 bases and J lost 3; bases outside the gene matches: 6. Germline V gives CDR1 MNHEY, CDR2 SVGEGT. The CDR3 is 15 amino acids. The CDR3 spells CASRTGTSGHYEQYF. CDR3 bases: TGTGCCAGCAGAACCGGGACTAGCGGGCACTACGAGCAGTACTTC.

This clonotype came up many times. This beta chain is off target for a library built for alpha chains, so its abundance means little. The rearrangement links TRBV7-2 to TRBJ1-3; D remains ambiguous. The CDR3 sequence is 14 residues long. V was shortened by 5 bases and J by 1 base, with 9 bases between the two germline ends. Germline V CDR1 and CDR2: SGHTA, FQGNSA. Here the CDR3 DNA reads TGTGCCAGCAGCCCGGGGAAGTCTGGAAACACCATATATTTT. It encodes CASSPGKSGNTIYF.

This clonotype came up many times. A library prepared for alpha chains yielded this beta chain as an off-target read; its size is of little meaning. CDR3 in amino acids: CSARWGTLNTGELFF. The DNA of the CDR3 is TGCAGTGCTAGATGGGGGACTCTAAACACCGGGGAGCTGTTTTTT. The chain combines TRBV20-1 with TRBJ2-2, with a possible D match to TRBD2 (6 bases). From germline, CDR1 is DFQATT and CDR2 SNEGSKA (reference sequence). This CDR3 spans 15 amino acids. The V end was cut by 2 bases, the J end by 2 bases, with 12 bases between.

Of note for this clonotype: Since the library was made to target alpha chains, this beta chain is a stray read and its abundance is not meaningful. The gene calls are TRBV6-1 and TRBJ1-1; unclear D gene. This CDR3 is built from 13 residues. The V end lost 4 bases, the J end lost 0 bases, and 6 bases lay between the germline ends. Germline values: CDR1 MNHNS, CDR2 SASEGT. CDR3 nucleotide sequence: TGTGCCAGCAGTGTGGGGTTGAACACTGAAGCTTTCTTT. As protein: CASSVGLNTEAFF.

This clonotype was seen more than once but under ten times. This beta chain is off target for a library built for alpha chains, so its abundance means little. This chain uses TRBV7-9 with TRBJ2-5, with 12 bases lining up with TRBD2. V lost 5 bases and J lost 5; bases outside the gene matches: 18. This CDR3 is built from 19 residues. Germline V gives CDR1 SEHNR, CDR2 FQNEAQ (reference sequence). CDR3 sequence (DNA): TGTGCCAGCAGCAAGTTGGTACTAGCGGGAGGACCGTTGGAGGAGACCCAGTACTTC. Encoded protein: CASSKLVLAGGPLEETQYF.

By share, this clonotype counts as medium-sized. This beta chain turned up in a library designed for alpha chains; as an off-target read, its abundance says little. V is TRBV5-1 and J is TRBJ2-5; D not resolved. This CDR3 comprises 15 residues. V lost 0 bases, J lost 5 bases, and 14 bases lay in between. CDR1 is SGHRS, CDR2 YFSETQ, per germline. CDR3 nucleotides: TGCGCCAGCAGCTTGGGCCCCCCTCCATGGGAGACCCAGTACTTC. It specifies CASSLGPPPWETQYF.

This clonotype was counted many times. With the library built for alpha chains, this beta chain is off target and its frequency is not meaningful. The gene calls are TRBV6-5 and TRBJ2-2, with TRBD2 identical over 9 bases. V lost 5 bases, J lost 4 bases, and 5 bases stayed unmatched. The CDR3 spans 15 residues. From germline, CDR1 is MNHEY and CDR2 SVGAGI. This CDR3 reads CASSRLAVGTGELFF. The CDR3 DNA is TGTGCCAGCAGTCGACTAGCGGTCGGCACCGGGGAGCTGTTTTTT.

This clonotype has ten or more counts. Little can be read into the size of this beta chain, an off-target read in a library designed for alpha chains. The chain uses TRBV5-1 and TRBJ2-5; D ambiguous. V gave up 2 bases and J gave up 1 base, with 9 bases separating them. Germline V gene sequence: CDR1 SGHRS, CDR2 YFSETQ. CDR3 length: 14 amino acids. The CDR3 sequence is CASSFDNPQETQYF. CDR3 nucleotide sequence: TGCGCCAGCAGCTTCGACAACCCCCAAGAGACCCAGTACTTC.

This clonotype was seen at least ten times. As an off-target read in a library built for alpha chains, this beta chain has a frequency of little significance. The V and J genes are TRBV5-6 and TRBJ2-1; D uncertain. V gave up 4 bases and J gave up 10 bases, with 15 bases separating them. In germline, CDR1 is SGHDT, CDR2 YYEEEE. The CDR3 runs 13 residues. CDR3: CASSLPGVWEQFF. For the CDR3, the DNA is TGTGCCAGCAGCCTCCCTGGGGTTTGGGAGCAGTTCTTC.

About this clonotype itself: In a library made to pick up alpha chains, this beta chain is a stray read with a size that means little. This chain uses TRBV10-1 with TRBJ2-3; 8 bases map to TRBD1. CDR1 and CDR2 (germline): WNHNN, SYGVQD (reference sequence). V lost 6 bases, J lost 4 bases, and 6 bases stayed unmatched. The CDR3 loop spans 14 amino acids. CDR3 protein: CASSGQGTSDTQYF. The CDR3, as DNA: TGCGCCAGCAGCGGACAGGGAACGTCAGATACGCAGTATTTT.

In its sample, this clonotype was seen many times. This beta chain is an unintended read in a library built for alpha chains; its size means little. The chain carries TRBV6-5 and TRBJ1-1, with D possibly TRBD1 on 6 matching bases. CDR1 and CDR2 (germline): MNHEY, SVGAGI. Trimming removed 6 bases from V and 11 bases from J, with 22 bases in between. The CDR3 spans 14 residues. CDR3 region: CASSPRTDAGLAFF. CDR3 coding DNA: TGTGCCAGCAGCCCCAGGACAGATGCGGGGTTGGCTTTCTTT.

This clonotype was observed many times. This beta chain lies outside the target of a library built for alpha chains; its clone size means little. The J gene is TRBJ1-3, the V gene TRBV29-1; a possible D gene is TRBD1 (5 bases). From germline, CDR1 is SQVTM and CDR2 ANQGSEA. Trimming pared 7 bases from V and 3 bases from J, leaving 16 bases between. The CDR3 has 14 amino acids. The CDR3 DNA reads as TGCAGCGCCACGGGGCAGGAGAGTGGAAACACCATATATTTT. Residues: CSATGQESGNTIYF.

This clonotype was picked up many times. This beta chain is an off-target read within a library intended for alpha chains, so its frequency means little. The rearrangement joins TRBV4-2 to TRBJ2-7; D perhaps matches TRBD2 (6 bases). Trimming cost V 1 base and J 5 bases, with 12 bases left between them. The CDR3 extends over 14 amino acids. The germline gives CDR1 LGHNA, CDR2 YNFKEQ. Here the CDR3 reads CASSQVRGAHEQYF. The CDR3 DNA sequence: TGTGCCAGCAGCCAAGTCCGCGGGGCCCACGAGCAGTACTTC.

This clonotype has at least ten counts. The library was prepared for alpha chains; this beta chain is a stray read, so its frequency means little. V gene TRBV20-1 combines with J gene TRBJ2-5; D is possibly TRBD1 (5 bases). This CDR3 is 13 amino acids long. Trimming left V 2 bases short and J 3 bases short, with 10 bases between. Germline V gene data show CDR1 as DFQATT and CDR2 as SNEGSKA (reference sequence). The CDR3 loop reads CSARFSGKETQYF. CDR3 sequence (DNA): TGCAGTGCTAGATTTTCAGGGAAAGAGACCCAGTACTTC.

This clonotype came up many times. Because this beta chain is a stray read in a library intended to capture alpha chains, its abundance should not be given much weight. V gene TRBV27 combines with J gene TRBJ2-1; TRBD2 matches at 8 bases. This CDR3 is built from 14 residues. With V trimmed by 5 bases and J by 6 bases, 6 bases remained unmatched. Germline CDR1 and CDR2: MNHEY and SMNVEV (reference sequence). The CDR3 bases are TGTGCCAGCAGTCGAGTAGCGGGGTTCAATGAGCAGTTCTTC. The encoded protein is CASSRVAGFNEQFF.

This clonotype was counted between two and nine times. A library prepared for alpha chains yielded this beta chain as an off-target read; its size is of little meaning. The chain combines TRBV12-3 or TRBV12-4 with TRBJ2-5, with 12 bases that match TRBD1. The trim removed 4 bases at V and 5 bases at J, leaving 2 bases unmatched. The CDR3 loop spans 14 amino acids. CDR3 residues: CASSSGTGGETQYF. The CDR3 DNA sequence: TGTGCCAGCAGTTCGGGGACAGGGGGCGAGACCCAGTACTTC.

This clonotype was detected many times. A library made for alpha chains picked up this beta chain off target, so its size means little. CDR3 bases: TGTGCCAGCAGCTTAGGGCCTCTGGGAGAGACCCAGTACTTC. Translating gives CASSLGPLGETQYF. The chain uses TRBV7-9 and TRBJ2-5, with unresolved D. The CDR3 spans 14 residues. Per germline, CDR1 SEHNR and CDR2 FQNEAQ (reference sequence). With 1 base removed from V and 4 bases from J, the gap between germline ends came to 10 bases.

This clonotype was observed at least ten times. Because the library targeted alpha chains, this beta chain is an off-target read whose size means little. The chain employs TRBV7-2 and TRBJ2-1; tentative D call: TRBD2 (8 bases). The CDR3 runs 16 residues. V shed 5 bases and J shed 5 bases, with 19 bases lying between them. From germline, CDR1 is SGHTA and CDR2 FQGNSA. In nucleotides, the CDR3 is TGTGCCAGCAGCCAGGGGGGGACTAGAGGAGACAATGAGCAGTTCTTC. Protein: CASSQGGTRGDNEQFF.